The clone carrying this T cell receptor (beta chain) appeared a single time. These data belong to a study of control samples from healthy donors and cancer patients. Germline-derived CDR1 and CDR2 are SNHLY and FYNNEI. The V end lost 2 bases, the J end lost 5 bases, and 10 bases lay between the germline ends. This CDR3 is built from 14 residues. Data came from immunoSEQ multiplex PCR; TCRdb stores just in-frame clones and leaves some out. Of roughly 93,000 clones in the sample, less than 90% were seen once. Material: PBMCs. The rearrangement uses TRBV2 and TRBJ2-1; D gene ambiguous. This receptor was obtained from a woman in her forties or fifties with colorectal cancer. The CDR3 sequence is CASSERSMHNEQFF. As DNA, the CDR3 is TGTGCCAGCAGTGAACGGTCGATGCACAATGAGCAGTTCTTC. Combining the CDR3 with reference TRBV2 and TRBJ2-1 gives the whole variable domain EPEVTQTPSHQVTQMGQEVILRCVPISNHLYFYWYRQILGQKVEFLVSFYNNEISEKSEIFDDQFSVERPDGSNFTLKIRSTKLEDSAMYFCASSERSMHNEQFFGPGTRLTVL.